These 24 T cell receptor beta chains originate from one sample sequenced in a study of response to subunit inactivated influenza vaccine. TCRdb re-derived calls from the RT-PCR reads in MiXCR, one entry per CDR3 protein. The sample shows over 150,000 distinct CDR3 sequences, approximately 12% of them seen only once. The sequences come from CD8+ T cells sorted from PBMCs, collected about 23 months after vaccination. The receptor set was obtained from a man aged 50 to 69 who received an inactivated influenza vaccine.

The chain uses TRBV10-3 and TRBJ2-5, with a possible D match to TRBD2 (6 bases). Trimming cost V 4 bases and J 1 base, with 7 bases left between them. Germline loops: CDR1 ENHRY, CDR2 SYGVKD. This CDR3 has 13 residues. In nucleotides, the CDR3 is TGTGCCATCAGTGGGACTACCCAAGAGACCCAGTACTTC. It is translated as CAISGTTQETQYF.

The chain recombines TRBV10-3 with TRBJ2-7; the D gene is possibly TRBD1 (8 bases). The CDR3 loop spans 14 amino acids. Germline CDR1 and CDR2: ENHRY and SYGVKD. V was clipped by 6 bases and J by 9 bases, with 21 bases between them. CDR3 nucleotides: TGTGCCATCAGGGGGGGGACAGGAGCGGGGCCGCAGTACTTC. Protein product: CAIRGGTGAGPQYF.

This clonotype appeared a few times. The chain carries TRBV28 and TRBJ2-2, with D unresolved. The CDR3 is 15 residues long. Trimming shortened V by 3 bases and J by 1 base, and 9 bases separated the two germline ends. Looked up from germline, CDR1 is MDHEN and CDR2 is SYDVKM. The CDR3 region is CASSLYVKNTGELFF. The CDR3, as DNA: TGTGCCAGCAGTTTGTATGTAAAGAACACCGGGGAGCTGTTTTTT.

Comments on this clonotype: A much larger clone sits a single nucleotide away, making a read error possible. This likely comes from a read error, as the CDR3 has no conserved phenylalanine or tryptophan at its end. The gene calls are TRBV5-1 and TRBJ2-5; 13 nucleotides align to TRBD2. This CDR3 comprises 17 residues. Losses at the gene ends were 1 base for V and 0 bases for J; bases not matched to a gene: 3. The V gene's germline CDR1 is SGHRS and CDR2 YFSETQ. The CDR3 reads CASSLTSGREYQETQYS. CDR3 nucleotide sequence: TGCGCCAGCAGCTTGACTAGCGGGAGGGAATACCAAGAGACCCAGTACTCC.

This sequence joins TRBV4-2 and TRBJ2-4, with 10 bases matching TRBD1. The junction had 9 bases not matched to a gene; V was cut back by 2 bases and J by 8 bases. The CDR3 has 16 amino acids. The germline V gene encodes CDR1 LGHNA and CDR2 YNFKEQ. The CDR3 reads CASSQPGQGGEDIQYF. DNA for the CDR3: TGTGCCAGCAGCCAACCCGGACAGGGGGGGGAGGACATTCAGTACTTC.

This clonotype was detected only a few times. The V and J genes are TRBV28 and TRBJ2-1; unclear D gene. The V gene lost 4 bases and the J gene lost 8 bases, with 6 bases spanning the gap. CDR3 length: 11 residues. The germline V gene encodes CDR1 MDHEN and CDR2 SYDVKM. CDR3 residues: CASSYKHEQFF. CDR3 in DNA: TGTGCCAGCAGTTATAAGCATGAGCAGTTCTTC.

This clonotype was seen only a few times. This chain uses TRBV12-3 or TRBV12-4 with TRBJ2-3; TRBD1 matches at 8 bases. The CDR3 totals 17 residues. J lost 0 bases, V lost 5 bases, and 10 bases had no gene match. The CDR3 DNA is TGTGCCAGCAGTGCAGGGACAGGAGCTACTAGCACAGATACGCAGTATTTT. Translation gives CASSAGTGATSTDTQYF.

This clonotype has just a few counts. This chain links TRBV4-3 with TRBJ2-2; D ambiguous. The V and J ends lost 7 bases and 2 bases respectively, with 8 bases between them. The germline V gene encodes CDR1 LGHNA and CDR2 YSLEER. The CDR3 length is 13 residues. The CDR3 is CASNERNTGELFF. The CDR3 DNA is TGCGCCAGCAACGAACGAAACACCGGGGAGCTGTTTTTT.

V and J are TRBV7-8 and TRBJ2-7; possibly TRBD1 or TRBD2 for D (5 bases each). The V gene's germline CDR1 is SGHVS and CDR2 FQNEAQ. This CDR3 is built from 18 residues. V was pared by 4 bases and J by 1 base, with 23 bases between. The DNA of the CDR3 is TGTGCCAGCAGCTCTACCCCATTAGGGGACGCTCTTTCCTACGAGCAGTACTTC. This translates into CASSSTPLGDALSYEQYF.

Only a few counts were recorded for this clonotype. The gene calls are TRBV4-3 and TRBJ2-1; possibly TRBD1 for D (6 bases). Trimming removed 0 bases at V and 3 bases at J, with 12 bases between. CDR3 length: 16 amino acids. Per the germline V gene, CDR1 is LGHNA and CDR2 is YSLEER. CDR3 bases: TGCGCCAGCAGCCAAGAATTTGCGGACAGCTACAATGAGCAGTTCTTC. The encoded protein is CASSQEFADSYNEQFF.

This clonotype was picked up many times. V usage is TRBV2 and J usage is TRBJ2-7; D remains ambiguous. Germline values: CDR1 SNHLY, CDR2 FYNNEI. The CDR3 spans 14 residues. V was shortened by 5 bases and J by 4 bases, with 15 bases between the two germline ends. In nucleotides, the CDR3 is TGTGCCAGCAGTCCGGGTCCCCCCGGTTACGAGCAGTACTTC. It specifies CASSPGPPGYEQYF.

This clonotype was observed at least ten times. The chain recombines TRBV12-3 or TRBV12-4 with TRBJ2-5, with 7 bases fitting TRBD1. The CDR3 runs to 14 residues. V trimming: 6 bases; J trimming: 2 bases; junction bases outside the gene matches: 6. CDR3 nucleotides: TGTGCCAGCAGCCCTCCGGGACAGCAAGAGACCCAGTACTTC. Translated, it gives CASSPPGQQETQYF.

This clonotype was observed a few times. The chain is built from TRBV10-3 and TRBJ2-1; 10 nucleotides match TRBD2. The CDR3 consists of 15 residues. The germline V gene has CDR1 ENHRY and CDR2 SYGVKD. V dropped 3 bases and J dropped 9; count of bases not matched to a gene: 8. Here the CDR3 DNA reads TGTGCCATCAGTGATGAGGAGCGGGGGGGAAGTGAGCAGTTCTTC. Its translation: CAISDEERGGSEQFF.

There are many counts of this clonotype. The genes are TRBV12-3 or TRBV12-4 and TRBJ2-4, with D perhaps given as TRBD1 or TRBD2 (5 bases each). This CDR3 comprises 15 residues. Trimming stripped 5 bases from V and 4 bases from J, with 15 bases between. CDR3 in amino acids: CASSTPGRGKNIQYF. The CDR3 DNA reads TGTGCCAGCAGTACCCCGGGACGGGGAAAAAACATTCAGTACTTC.

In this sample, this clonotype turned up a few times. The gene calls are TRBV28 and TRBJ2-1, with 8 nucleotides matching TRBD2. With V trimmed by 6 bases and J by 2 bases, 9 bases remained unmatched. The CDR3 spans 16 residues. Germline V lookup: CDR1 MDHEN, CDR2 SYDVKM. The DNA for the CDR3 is TGTGCCAGCAGCCCGGGCTTCGGGAGGGCCTACAATGAGCAGTTCTTC. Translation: CASSPGFGRAYNEQFF.

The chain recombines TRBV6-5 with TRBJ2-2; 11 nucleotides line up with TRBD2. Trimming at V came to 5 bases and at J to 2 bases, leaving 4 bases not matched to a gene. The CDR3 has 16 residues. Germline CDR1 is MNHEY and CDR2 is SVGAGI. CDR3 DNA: TGTGCCAGCAGTACTGGGACTAGCGGAAACACCGGGGAGCTGTTTTTT. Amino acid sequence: CASSTGTSGNTGELFF.

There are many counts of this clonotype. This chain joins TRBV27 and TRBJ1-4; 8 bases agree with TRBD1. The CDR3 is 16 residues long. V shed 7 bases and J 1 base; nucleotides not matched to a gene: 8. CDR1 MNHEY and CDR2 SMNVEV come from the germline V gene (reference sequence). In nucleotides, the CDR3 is TGTGCCAGCACCGTTACAGGGGGTATAACTAATGAAAAACTGTTTTTT. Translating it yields CASTVTGGITNEKLFF.

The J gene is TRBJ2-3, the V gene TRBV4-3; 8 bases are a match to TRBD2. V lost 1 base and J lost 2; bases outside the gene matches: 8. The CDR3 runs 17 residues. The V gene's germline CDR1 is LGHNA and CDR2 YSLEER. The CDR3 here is CASSQGQLAAFTDTQYF. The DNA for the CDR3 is TGCGCCAGCAGCCAAGGTCAACTAGCGGCTTTCACAGATACGCAGTATTTT.

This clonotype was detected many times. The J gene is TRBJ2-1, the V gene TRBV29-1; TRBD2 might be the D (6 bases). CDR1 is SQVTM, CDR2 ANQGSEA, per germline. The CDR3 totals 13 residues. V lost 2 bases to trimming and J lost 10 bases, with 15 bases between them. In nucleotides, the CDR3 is TGCAGCGTTGAAAGGGATAGAGCGGGCGAGCAGTTCTTC. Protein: CSVERDRAGEQFF.

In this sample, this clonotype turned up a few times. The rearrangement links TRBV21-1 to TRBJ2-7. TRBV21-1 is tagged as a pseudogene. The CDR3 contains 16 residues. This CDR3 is CASSKEHQRKTYEQYF. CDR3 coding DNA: TGTGCCAGCAGCAAGGAACACCAACGCAAAACCTACGAGCAGTACTTC.

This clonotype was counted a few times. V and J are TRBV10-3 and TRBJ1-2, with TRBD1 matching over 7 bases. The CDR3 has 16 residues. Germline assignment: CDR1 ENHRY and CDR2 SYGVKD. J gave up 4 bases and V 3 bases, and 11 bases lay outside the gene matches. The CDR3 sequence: CAISDSDREVPYGYTF. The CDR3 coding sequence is TGTGCCATCAGTGACTCCGACAGGGAGGTTCCCTATGGCTACACCTTC.

The CDR3 DNA reads TGTGCCAGCAGTCCGACAGGCCATAACACTGAAGCTTTCTTT. Its translation is CASSPTGHNTEAFF. The chain recombines TRBV12-3 or TRBV12-4 with TRBJ1-1, with D tentatively TRBD1 (6 bases). The CDR3 has 14 residues. V was trimmed by 5 bases and J by 2 bases, leaving 12 bases between them.

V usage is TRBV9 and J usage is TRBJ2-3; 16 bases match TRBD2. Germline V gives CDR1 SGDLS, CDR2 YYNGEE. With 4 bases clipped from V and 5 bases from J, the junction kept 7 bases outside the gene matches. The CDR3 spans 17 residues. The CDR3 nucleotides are TGTGCCAGCAGCTCTGGGACTAGCGGGAGGGCGATAGATACGCAGTATTTT. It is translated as CASSSGTSGRAIDTQYF.

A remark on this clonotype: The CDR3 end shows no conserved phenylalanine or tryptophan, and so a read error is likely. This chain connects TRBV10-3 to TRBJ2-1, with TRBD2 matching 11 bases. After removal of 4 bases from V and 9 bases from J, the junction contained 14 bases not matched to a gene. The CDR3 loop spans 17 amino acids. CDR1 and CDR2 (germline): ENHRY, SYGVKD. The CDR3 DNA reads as TGTGCCATCAGTGTAGTCGCAACTAGCGGGAGCGTTTTTGAGCAGTTCGTC. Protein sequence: CAISVVATSGSVFEQFV.